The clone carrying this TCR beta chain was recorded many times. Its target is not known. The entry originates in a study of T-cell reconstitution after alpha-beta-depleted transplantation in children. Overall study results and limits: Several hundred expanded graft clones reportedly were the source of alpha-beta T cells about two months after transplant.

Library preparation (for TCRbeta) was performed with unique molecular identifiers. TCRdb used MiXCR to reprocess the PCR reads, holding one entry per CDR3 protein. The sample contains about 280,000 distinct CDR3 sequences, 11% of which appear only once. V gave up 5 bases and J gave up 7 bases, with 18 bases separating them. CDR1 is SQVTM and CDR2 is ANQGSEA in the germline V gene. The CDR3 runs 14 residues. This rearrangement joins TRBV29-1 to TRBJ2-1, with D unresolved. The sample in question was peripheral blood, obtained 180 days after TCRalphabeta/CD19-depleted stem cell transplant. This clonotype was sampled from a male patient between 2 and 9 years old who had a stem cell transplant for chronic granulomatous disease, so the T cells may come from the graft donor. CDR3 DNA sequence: TGCAGCGTTAGCCTAGGTCTAGTCGGGAATGAGCAGTTCTTC. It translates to CSVSLGLVGNEQFF.